The 23 T cell receptor beta chains below come from one sample, sequenced in a study of control samples from healthy donors and cancer patients. Profiled with immunoSEQ multiplex PCR; TCRdb holds only in-frame clones, not every one. The data contain roughly 100,000 clones, roughly 90% of them singletons. The sample was PBMCs. The receptor set was obtained from a man aged 55 to 70 with lung cancer.

This clone was found a few times. This rearrangement joins TRBV6-5 to TRBJ2-7; tentatively, D is TRBD1 (6 bases). Deletions cut 5 bases from V and 2 bases from J, with 16 bases between. The CDR3 loop spans 15 amino acids. Looked up from germline, CDR1 is MNHEY and CDR2 is SVGAGI. Here the CDR3 reads CASSPRMAGAYEQYV. The CDR3 nucleotides are TGTGCCAGCAGTCCGAGGATGGCAGGGGCCTACGAGCAGTACGTC.

The genes are TRBV2 and TRBJ2-5, with TRBD2 matching 13 bases. The CDR3 sequence is 15 residues long. V shed 2 bases and J 4 bases; nucleotides not matched to a gene: 1. Germline lookup yields CDR1 SNHLY and CDR2 FYNNEI. CDR3 nucleotide sequence: TGTGCCAGCAGTGAATGGACTAGCGGGGGAGAGACCCAGTACTTC. It is translated as CASSEWTSGGETQYF.

This rearrangement joins TRBV2 to TRBJ2-5, with TRBD2 matching over 10 bases. Germline-derived CDR1 and CDR2 are SNHLY and FYNNEI. Losses at the gene ends were 7 bases for V and 4 bases for J; bases not matched to a gene: 12. This CDR3 comprises 16 residues. The CDR3 protein is CASKRRSSGGSETQYF. The CDR3 DNA follows: TGTGCCAGCAAACGAAGGTCTAGCGGGGGATCAGAGACCCAGTACTTC.

The J gene is TRBJ1-1, the V gene TRBV12-3 or TRBV12-4; D is unclear. V was shortened by 3 bases and J by 5 bases, with 4 bases between the two germline ends. The CDR3 consists of 11 residues. The CDR3 is CASSFGTEAFF. In DNA, the CDR3 is TGTGCCAGCAGTTTTGGTACTGAAGCTTTCTTT.

This clone is a singleton in its sample. V usage is TRBV3-1 (or the pseudogene TRBV3-2) and J usage is TRBJ1-1; no clear D gene. Germline loops: CDR1 LGHDT, CDR2 YNNKEL (reference sequence). The ends were cut back, 4 bases at V and 4 bases at J, with 10 bases in the middle. CDR3 length equals 13 residues. In DNA, the CDR3 is TGTGCCAGCAGCCGGAGCCGGATCACTGAAGCTTTCTTT. Translating it yields CASSRSRITEAFF.

The chain combines TRBV7-3 with TRBJ2-6; TRBD1 agrees at 9 bases. The V and J ends lost 6 bases and 0 bases, in that order; junction bases with no gene match: 6. The CDR3 loop spans 17 amino acids. Per the germline V gene, CDR1 is SGHTA and CDR2 is FQGTGA. CDR3 DNA sequence: TGTGCCAGCAGTCCGGGACAGGGCCTCTCTGGGGCCAACGTCCTGACTTTC. It encodes CASSPGQGLSGANVLTF.

The chain joins TRBV5-1 to TRBJ1-2; D gene unclear. The V and J ends lost 2 bases and 2 bases respectively, with 10 bases between them. Looked up from germline, CDR1 is SGHRS and CDR2 is YFSETQ. The length of the CDR3 is 14 residues. CDR3 DNA sequence: TGCGCCAGCAGCTTTTCAGGTTCGAACTATGGCTACACCTTC. It encodes CASSFSGSNYGYTF. Looking up the rest from reference TRBV5-1 and TRBJ1-2 gives the full variable domain: KAGVTQTPRYLIKTRGQQVTLSCSPISGHRSVSWYQQTPGQGLQFLFEYFSETQRNKGNFPGRFSGRQFSNSRSEMNVSTLELGDSALYLCASSFSGSNYGYTFGSGTRLTVV.

V is TRBV7-3 and J is TRBJ1-6; D is unresolved. CDR3 length: 13 residues. Germline-derived CDR1 and CDR2 are SGHTA and FQGTGA. V was cut by 2 bases and J by 6 bases, with 5 bases left in between. The chain's CDR3 is CASSLRFNSPLHF. The CDR3 DNA follows: TGTGCCAGCAGCTTACGGTTTAATTCACCCCTCCACTTT.

In nucleotides, the CDR3 is TGTGCCTGGCGTGGGGGAGCCAGTTATTATGGCTACACCTTC. This gives the protein CAWRGGASYYGYTF. The chain combines TRBV30 with TRBJ1-2, with D perhaps matching TRBD1 (5 bases). This CDR3 spans 14 amino acids. Per germline, CDR1 GTSNPN and CDR2 SVGIG (reference sequence). The ends were cut back, 5 bases at V and 5 bases at J, with 18 bases in the middle. The whole variable domain, filled in from reference TRBV30 and TRBJ1-2, reads SQTIHQWPATLVQPVGSPLSLECTVEGTSNPNLYWYRQAAGRGLQLLFYSVGIGQISSEVPQNLSASRPQDRQFILSSKKLLLSDSGFYLCAWRGGASYYGYTFGSGTRLTVV.

The V gene is TRBV29-1, the J gene TRBJ2-7, with 11 positions matching TRBD1. Germline CDR1 is SQVTM and CDR2 is ANQGSEA. The V and J ends lost 3 bases and 6 bases, in that order; junction bases with no gene match: 4. This CDR3 region has 13 residues. The CDR3 DNA reads as TGCAGCGTTGAGAGGACAGGGGGCTCCGAGCAGTACTTC. Translation: CSVERTGGSEQYF.

The gene calls are TRBV5-6 and TRBJ1-5, with TRBD1 matching 8 bases. The CDR3 spans 18 residues. V shed 0 bases and J 0 bases; nucleotides not matched to a gene: 8. The germline CDR1 and CDR2 sequences are SGHDT and YYEEEE. CDR3 loop: CASSLGQGAGGSNQPQHF. DNA for the CDR3: TGTGCCAGCAGCTTGGGGCAGGGGGCAGGGGGTAGCAATCAGCCCCAGCATTTT.

The V gene is TRBV6-5, the J gene TRBJ2-7; D is uncertain. The V gene's germline CDR1 is MNHEY and CDR2 SVGAGI. Trimming stripped 6 bases from V and 1 base from J, with 13 bases between. The CDR3 spans 14 residues. The CDR3 DNA follows: TGTGCCAGCAGGCAGGTAAGGTGGTCCTACGAGCAGTACGTC. Its translation: CASRQVRWSYEQYV.

At least ten counts were recorded for this clone. The chain uses TRBV10-2 and TRBJ1-2; D is ambiguous. The CDR3 sequence is 15 residues long. V shed 3 bases and J shed 8 bases, with 19 bases lying between them. From germline, CDR1 is WSHSY and CDR2 SAAADI. The chain's CDR3 is CASSDIPKGLGGYTF. CDR3 coding DNA: TGCGCCAGCAGTGATATTCCCAAGGGATTGGGGGGCTACACCTTC.

This rearrangement joins TRBV7-2 to TRBJ2-2; 8 bases are shared with TRBD1. The V and J ends lost 4 bases and 7 bases, in that order; junction bases with no gene match: 8. The CDR3 is 15 amino acids. Germline V lookup: CDR1 SGHTA, CDR2 FQGNSA. DNA of the CDR3: TGTGCCAGCAGCTCGAGGACAGGGTCTATCGGGGAGCTGTTTTTT. Encoded protein: CASSSRTGSIGELFF.

This chain joins TRBV5-1 and TRBJ2-7; D unresolved. From germline, CDR1 is SGHRS and CDR2 YFSETQ. Trimming stripped 3 bases from V and 8 bases from J, with 15 bases between. The CDR3 has 13 amino acids. CDR3 region: CASSSDRLSKQYF. CDR3 in DNA: TGCGCCAGCAGCTCGGACCGACTTAGTAAGCAGTACTTC.

This rearrangement joins TRBV10-2 to TRBJ2-1, with D perhaps TRBD1 or TRBD2 (5 bases each). The V end lost 7 bases, the J end lost 3 bases, and 10 bases lay between the germline ends. The CDR3 spans 13 residues. Germline CDR1 WSHSY, CDR2 SAAADI. The CDR3 DNA sequence: TGCGCCAGCACCGGGACCGACTACAATGAGCAGTTCTTC. This encodes CASTGTDYNEQFF.

The rearrangement links TRBV7-8 to TRBJ2-7; 9 nucleotides match TRBD1. The germline V gene has CDR1 SGHVS and CDR2 FQNEAQ. J was trimmed by 5 bases and V by 0 bases; bases with no gene match: 8. The CDR3 covers 16 residues. The CDR3 bases are TGTGCCAGCAGCTTAGCTCTCTGGACAGGGGTCCACGAGCAGTACGTC. Protein sequence: CASSLALWTGVHEQYV.

The chain recombines TRBV7-9 with TRBJ1-2; 8 bases agree with TRBD1. The germline CDR1 and CDR2 sequences are SEHNR and FQNEAQ (reference sequence). The CDR3 has 13 amino acids. Losses at the gene ends were 5 bases for V and 5 bases for J; bases not matched to a gene: 4. The CDR3 is CASSRTGPYGYTF. In DNA form, the CDR3 reads TGTGCCAGCAGCCGGACAGGGCCTTATGGCTACACCTTC.

This rearrangement joins TRBV30 to TRBJ2-1; no clear D. Trimming removed 4 bases at V and 5 bases at J, with 9 bases between. The CDR3 is 12 amino acids. Germline CDR1 reads GTSNPN; CDR2 reads SVGIG (reference sequence). The CDR3 region has the DNA TGTGCCTGGAACTTGGTCGACAATGAGCAGTTCTTC. Translating it yields CAWNLVDNEQFF.

This chain links TRBV7-9 with TRBJ1-4, with D possibly being TRBD1 (5 bases). Trimming cost V 5 bases and J 8 bases, with 24 bases left between them. The CDR3 has 17 residues. The germline V gene has CDR1 SEHNR and CDR2 FQNEAQ (reference sequence). This CDR3 reads CASSPGSGTLKGEKLFF. CDR3 nucleotides: TGTGCCAGCAGCCCCGGTTCTGGGACCCTAAAGGGGGAAAAACTGTTTTTT.

V and J are TRBV3-1 (or the pseudogene TRBV3-2) and TRBJ2-3; 11 bases agree with TRBD2. Germline assignment: CDR1 LGHDT and CDR2 YNNKEL (reference sequence). V gave up 0 bases and J gave up 5 bases; unmatched junction bases: 4. This CDR3 is built from 16 residues. The CDR3 is CASSQDRLAGGDTQYF. The CDR3 DNA reads as TGTGCCAGCAGCCAAGATAGGCTAGCGGGGGGAGATACGCAGTATTTT.

V gene TRBV2 combines with J gene TRBJ1-2; D unclear. Trimming cost V 5 bases and J 5 bases, with 9 bases left between them. Germline V gene data show CDR1 as SNHLY and CDR2 as FYNNEI. This CDR3 has 12 amino acids. The CDR3 DNA reads as TGTGCCAGCAGTACTGGGGAGTATGGCTACACCTTC. The encoded protein is CASSTGEYGYTF. The entire variable domain, with the rest obtained from reference TRBV2 and TRBJ1-2, is as follows: EPEVTQTPSHQVTQMGQEVILRCVPISNHLYFYWYRQILGQKVEFLVSFYNNEISEKSEIFDDQFSVERPDGSNFTLKIRSTKLEDSAMYFCASSTGEYGYTFGSGTRLTVV.

The rearrangement links TRBV6-2 or TRBV6-3 to TRBJ2-7, with D possibly matching TRBD1 (6 bases). Trimming removed 4 bases at V and 4 bases at J, with 14 bases between. The CDR3 length is 14 residues. Germline CDR1 is MNHEY and CDR2 is SVGEGT. The CDR3 DNA sequence: TGTGCCAGCAGTTTCAAAGCACAGGGTTACGAGCAGTACTTC. It is translated as CASSFKAQGYEQYF.